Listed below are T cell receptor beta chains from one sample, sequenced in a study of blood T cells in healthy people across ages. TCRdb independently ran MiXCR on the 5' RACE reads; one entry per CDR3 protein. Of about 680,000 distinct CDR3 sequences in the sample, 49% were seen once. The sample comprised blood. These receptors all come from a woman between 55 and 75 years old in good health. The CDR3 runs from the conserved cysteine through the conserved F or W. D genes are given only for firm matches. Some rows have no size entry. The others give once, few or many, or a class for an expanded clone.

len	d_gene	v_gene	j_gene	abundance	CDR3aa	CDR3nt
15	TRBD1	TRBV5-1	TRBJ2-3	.	CASSPGQGKTDTQYF	TGCGCCAGCAGCCCGGGACAGGGGAAAACAGATACGCAGTATTTT
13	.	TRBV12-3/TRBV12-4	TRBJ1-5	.	CASSLWWDQPQHF	TGTGCCAGCAGTTTGTGGTGGGATCAGCCCCAGCATTTT
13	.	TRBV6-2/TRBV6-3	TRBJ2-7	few	CASRRRGAYEQYF	TGTGCCAGCAGGAGGCGGGGAGCCTACGAGCAGTACTTC
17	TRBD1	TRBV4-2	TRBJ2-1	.	CASSRPRTGNTYNEQFF	TGTGCCAGCAGCCGGCCCCGGACAGGGAACACCTACAATGAGCAGTTCTTC
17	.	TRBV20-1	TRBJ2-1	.	CSARVRSGTEYYNEQFF	TGCAGTGCTAGAGTAAGGTCCGGGACCGAGTACTACAATGAGCAGTTCTTC
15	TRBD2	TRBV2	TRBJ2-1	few	CASIRGTSLHNEQFF	TGTGCCAGCATCAGAGGGACTAGCTTACACAATGAGCAGTTCTTC
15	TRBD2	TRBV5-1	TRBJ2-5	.	CASSFGSGRGETQYF	TGCGCCAGCAGCTTTGGTAGCGGGAGAGGGGAGACCCAGTACTTC
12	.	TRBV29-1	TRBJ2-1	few	CSVEDKYNEQFF	TGCAGCGTAGAAGACAAGTACAATGAGCAGTTCTTC
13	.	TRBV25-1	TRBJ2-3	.	CASSEQESHTQYF	TGTGCCAGCAGTGAACAGGAATCGCATACGCAGTATTTT
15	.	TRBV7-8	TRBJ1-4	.	CASSPDGGQVEKLFF	TGTGCCAGCAGCCCCGACGGGGGACAAGTGGAAAAACTGTTTTTT
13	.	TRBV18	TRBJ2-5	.	CASSIQGGETQYF	TGTGCCAGCTCAATACAAGGGGGAGAGACCCAGTACTTC
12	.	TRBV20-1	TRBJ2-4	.	CSASEDPPKRYF	TGCAGTGCTAGCGAGGACCCCCCTAAGCGGTACTTC
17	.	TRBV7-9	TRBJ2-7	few	CASSLAGWGSGTYEQYF	TGTGCCAGCAGCTTAGCGGGGTGGGGCTCGGGTACCTACGAGCAGTACTTC
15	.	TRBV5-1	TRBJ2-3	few	CASSSTRGITDTQYF	TGCGCCAGCAGCTCAACCAGGGGAATCACAGATACGCAGTATTTT
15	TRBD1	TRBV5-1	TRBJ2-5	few	CASSERTGSQETQYF	TGCGCCAGCAGCGAACGGACAGGGAGCCAAGAGACCCAGTACTTC
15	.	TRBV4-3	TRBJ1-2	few	CASSQIPGARAPYTF	TGCGCCAGCAGCCAGATCCCAGGGGCACGAGCCCCCTACACCTTC
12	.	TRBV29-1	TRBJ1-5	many	CSVAFSNQPQHF	TGCAGCGTTGCGTTTAGCAATCAGCCCCAGCATTTT
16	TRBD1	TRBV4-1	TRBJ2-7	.	CASSHPRTGQGYEQYF	TGCGCCAGCAGCCATCCGCGGACAGGGCAGGGCTACGAGCAGTACTTC
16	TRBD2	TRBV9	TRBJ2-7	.	CASSPRGEGMYNEQYF	TGTGCCAGCAGCCCCCGGGGGGAGGGGATGTACAATGAGCAGTACTTC
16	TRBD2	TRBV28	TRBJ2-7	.	CASKTGGPLVGFEQYF	TGTGCCAGCAAGACGGGAGGGCCTTTAGTTGGGTTCGAGCAGTACTTC
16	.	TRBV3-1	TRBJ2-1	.	CASSQGYREFYNEQFF	TGTGCCAGCAGCCAAGGGTACCGGGAGTTCTACAATGAGCAGTTCTTC
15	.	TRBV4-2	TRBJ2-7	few	CASSQLGTKKYEQYF	TGTGCCAGCAGCCAACTTGGGACAAAGAAGTACGAGCAGTACTTC
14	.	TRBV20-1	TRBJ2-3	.	CSAQDSLSTDTQYF	TGCAGTGCTCAGGACTCCCTAAGCACAGATACGCAGTATTTT
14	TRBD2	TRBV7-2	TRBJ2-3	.	CASIPGLSSDTQYF	TGTGCCAGCATCCCGGGACTATCCTCAGATACGCAGTATTTT
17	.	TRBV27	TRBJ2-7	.	CASSSPPSGARGYGQYF	TGTGCCAGCAGTTCACCTCCCTCGGGGGCGAGAGGCTACGGGCAGTACTTC
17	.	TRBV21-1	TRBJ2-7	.	CASSKGAGLAGGYEQYF	TGTGCCAGCAGCAAAGGTGCGGGACTAGCGGGAGGCTACGAGCAGTACTTC
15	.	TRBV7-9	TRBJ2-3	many	CASSFGGNPTDTQYF	TGTGCCAGCAGCTTTGGCGGAAACCCCACAGATACGCAGTATTTT
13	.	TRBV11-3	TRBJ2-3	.	CASSLGVANTQYF	TGTGCCAGCAGCTTAGGGGTGGCTAATACGCAGTATTTT
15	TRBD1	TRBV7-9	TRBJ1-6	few	CASSLATGRSSPLHF	TGTGCCAGCAGCTTAGCGACAGGGCGCTCTTCACCCCTCCACTTT
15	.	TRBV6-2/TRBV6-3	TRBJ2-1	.	CASRPPGLGGNEQFF	TGTGCCAGCAGGCCTCCGGGACTGGGTGGAAATGAGCAGTTCTTC
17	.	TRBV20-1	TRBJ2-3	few	CSARGIGGASSTDTQYF	TGCAGTGCTAGAGGTATAGGCGGAGCCTCTAGCACAGATACGCAGTATTTT
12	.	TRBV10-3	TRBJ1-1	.	CAISGLDTEAFF	TGTGCCATCAGTGGCCTGGACACTGAAGCTTTCTTT